The 3 T cell receptor beta chains in this list originate from one sample, sequenced in a study of regulatory and conventional T cells in RAG deficiency. The sorted regulatory T cells were CD4+, CD25-high and CD127-low, with genomic DNA sequenced. Sequencing was performed with immunoSEQ multiplex PCR; in TCRdb, only in-frame clones are kept and a portion is missing. This table has roughly 20,000 clones, around 90% appearing once. This sample was shared with a second study, whose subject was regulatory T cells. That work states: Amplification used 52 TRBV primers and 13 TRBJ primers.

The specimen sequenced was Tregs sorted from blood. These TCRs come from a human donor in good health.

J is TRBJ1-6 and V is TRBV5-5; 9 bases line up with TRBD1. J was trimmed by 6 bases and V by 2 bases; bases with no gene match: 9. The CDR3 extends over 17 amino acids. CDR1 is SGHKS and CDR2 is YYEKEE in the germline V gene (reference sequence). This CDR3 is CASSFPGQGQSNSPLHF. DNA of the CDR3: TGTGCCAGCAGCTTCCCTGGACAGGGGCAATCTAATTCACCCCTCCACTTT.

V and J are TRBV28 and TRBJ2-2, with a possible D match to TRBD2 (5 bases). From germline, CDR1 is MDHEN and CDR2 SYDVKM. V lost 3 bases and J lost 5, with 13 bases in between. The CDR3 is 15 residues long. The CDR3 is CASSFSGSGTGELFF. The CDR3 coding sequence is TGTGCCAGCAGTTTCAGTGGGAGTGGGACCGGGGAGCTGTTTTTT.

This chain uses TRBV18 with TRBJ2-3; D is undetermined. The CDR3 sequence is 16 residues long. Germline CDR1 KGHSH, CDR2 LQKENI. Trimming removed 6 bases from V and 3 bases from J, with 19 bases in between. The CDR3, as DNA: TGTGCCAGCTCGCCCCCTAGAGAGGATCGGACAGATACGCAGTATTTT. Translation: CASSPPREDRTDTQYF. The complete variable domain, with remaining parts taken from reference TRBV18 and TRBJ2-3, reads NAGVMQNPRHLVRRRGQEARLRCSPMKGHSHVYWYRQLPEEGLKFMVYLQKENIIDESGMPKERFSAEFPKEGPSILRIQQVVRGDSAAYFCASSPPREDRTDTQYFGPGTRLTVL.